These 8 T cell receptor beta chains were all obtained from the same sample, sequenced in a study of OX40 agonist ivuxolimab in advanced cancers. Repertoires were generated with immunoSEQ multiplex PCR, while TCRdb's copy carries only in-frame clones and drops some. The data hold 30,000 to 45,000 clones, with about 88% observed a single time. The specimen comprised CD4+ or CD8+ T cells sorted from blood, sampled in a trial of the OX40 agonist ivuxolimab. These receptors were taken from an adult with an advanced solid tumor such as melanoma, head and neck, liver or kidney cancer.

The rearrangement joins TRBV5-1 to TRBJ1-1, with D unclear. Trimming stripped 4 bases from V and 1 base from J, with 8 bases between. Germline V gives CDR1 SGHRS, CDR2 YFSETQ. The CDR3 runs to 13 residues. DNA of the CDR3: TGCGCCAGCAGCGAGCGCCGGAACACTGAAGCTTTCTTT. Protein: CASSERRNTEAFF.

V gene TRBV7-3 combines with J gene TRBJ2-7; 9 bases map to TRBD2. With V trimmed by 1 base and J by 4 bases, 8 bases remained unmatched. The CDR3 has 16 residues. Germline assignment: CDR1 SGHTA and CDR2 FQGTGA. CDR3: CASSLNPGTSRYEQYF. The CDR3 DNA is TGTGCCAGCAGCTTAAACCCCGGGACTAGCAGATACGAGCAGTACTTC.

The chain employs TRBV4-1 and TRBJ1-3; no reliable D call. The CDR3 covers 16 residues. In germline, CDR1 is MGHRA, CDR2 YSYEKL. V gave up 0 bases and J gave up 0 bases, with 9 bases separating them. CDR3 DNA: TGCGCCAGCAGCCAAGATTTATCCTTCTCTGGAAACACCATATATTTT. It encodes CASSQDLSFSGNTIYF.

In its sample, this clone was seen a few times. The CDR3 region has the DNA TGTGCCAGCAGCTCGACAGGGAACGGACAGCCCCAGCATTTT. Amino acid sequence: CASSSTGNGQPQHF. The chain couples TRBV7-9 to TRBJ1-5; 7 positions match TRBD1. Germline V gene lookup returns CDR1 SEHNR and CDR2 FQNEAQ (reference sequence). J was trimmed by 7 bases and V by 4 bases; bases with no gene match: 7. The CDR3 sequence is 14 residues long. Using reference TRBV7-9 and TRBJ1-5 for the parts outside the CDR3, the full variable domain is DTGVSQNPRHKITKRGQNVTFRCDPISEHNRLYWYRQTLGQGPEFLTYFQNEAQLEKSRLLSDRFSAERPKGSFSTLEIQRTEQGDSAMYLCASSSTGNGQPQHFGDGTRLSIL.

J is TRBJ1-2 and V is TRBV6-6; no definite D call. CDR1 and CDR2 (germline): MNHNY, SVGAGI (reference sequence). The ends were cut back, 5 bases at V and 4 bases at J, with 8 bases in the middle. The CDR3 extends over 12 amino acids. CDR3 sequence: CASSPGPYGYTF. CDR3 bases: TGTGCCAGCAGTCCCGGACCCTATGGCTACACCTTC.

The chain recombines TRBV6-1 with TRBJ2-3; a possible D gene is TRBD2 (5 bases). V lost 2 bases, J lost 2 bases, and 8 bases lay in between. CDR3 length equals 14 residues. Germline V gives CDR1 MNHNS, CDR2 SASEGT. CDR3 sequence: CASSEQTTTDTQYF. The CDR3 DNA follows: TGTGCCAGCAGTGAACAGACTACCACAGATACGCAGTATTTT.

V usage is TRBV7-8 and J usage is TRBJ2-5; D is undetermined. Trimming removed 3 bases at V and 4 bases at J, with 21 bases between. CDR3 length: 17 amino acids. CDR1 is SGHVS, CDR2 FQNEAQ, per germline. The CDR3 sequence is CASSLGYSSSIGETQYF. The DNA of the CDR3 is TGTGCCAGCAGCTTGGGCTACTCGAGTAGCATTGGAGAGACCCAGTACTTC.

This clone turned up a few times. DNA for the CDR3: TGTGCCAGCACCATTTACTTCGGAAACACCATATATTTT. Translating gives CASTIYFGNTIYF. This sequence joins TRBV7-2 and TRBJ1-3; no firm D call. The CDR3 has 13 amino acids. With 7 bases removed from V and 4 bases from J, the gap between germline ends came to 11 bases. CDR1 is SGHTA, CDR2 FQGNSA, per germline.